This T cell receptor beta chain stems from a study of circulating CD8 cells and anti-PD-1 response in melanoma. On the study more broadly: About 55% of the 13 melanoma patients received first-line anti-PD-1 therapy.

Study findings and constraints: Expanded sorted subsets were checked for tumor reactivity using peptides.

TCR libraries were prepared from around 15 ng of total RNA with the QIAseq Immune Repertoire TCR panel. From the reads, TCRdb called clonotypes with MiXCR, one entry per CDR3 protein. The sample lists roughly 250 distinct CDR3 sequences; over 5.5% were seen once. There are a few counts of this clonotype. What it recognizes is unknown. Trimming removed 4 bases at V and 4 bases at J, with 8 bases between. Germline CDR1 is LNHDA and CDR2 is SQIVND (reference sequence). The CDR3 runs 13 residues. Live CD3+CD8+TCRalphabeta+ cells were sorted into four subsets by PD-1 and/or TIGIT. The sample was CD8+ T cells from PBMCs, taken at baseline or after one month of anti-PD-1 therapy (not recorded which). This sequence joins TRBV19 and TRBJ1-5; no clear D gene. The source is a human donor with melanoma. The CDR3 here is CASSTGGNQPQHF. CDR3 sequence (DNA): TGTGCCAGTAGTACAGGTGGAAATCAGCCCCAGCATTTT.